This entry lists 15 T cell receptor beta chains sequenced from one sample in a study of blood T cell repertoires in COVID-19 (dated by TCRdb to 2019 to 2021). Library preparation used the immunoSEQ multiplex PCR assay. TCRdb carries this immuneACCESS record with in-frame sequences only. Its versions omit some clonotypes, under half of them owing to an unresolved V gene in the studies checked, with the rest unexplained. Within this sample are approximately 300,000 clones, with 90% of them counted one time only. The ten largest clones take up approximately 7.5% of the sample. The sample was peripheral blood. The receptors originated from a woman younger than 45 with COVID-19, enrolled during active disease.

This chain uses TRBV30 with TRBJ1-5; D is possibly TRBD1 (5 bases). Germline V lookup: CDR1 GTSNPN, CDR2 SVGIG (reference sequence). This CDR3 spans 15 amino acids. Trimming cost V 0 bases and J 3 bases, with 12 bases left between them. The CDR3 spells CAWSVTGRNNQPQHF. CDR3 bases: TGTGCCTGGAGTGTAACAGGACGCAACAATCAGCCCCAGCATTTT.

Here the CDR3 reads CASTLTGTEAFF. The CDR3 DNA reads TGTGCCAGTACCCTGACAGGGACGGAAGCTTTCTTT. The genes are TRBV19 and TRBJ1-1, with 7 bases lining up with TRBD1. This CDR3 contains 12 residues. V gave up 7 bases and J gave up 8 bases; unmatched junction bases: 7. Germline values: CDR1 LNHDA, CDR2 SQIVND (reference sequence).

This chain connects TRBV9 to TRBJ2-5; TRBD2 agrees at 14 bases. There are 16 residues in the CDR3. The J segment lost 4 bases and the V segment lost 4 bases, leaving 6 bases of the junction unmatched. Germline CDR1 SGDLS, CDR2 YYNGEE. The CDR3 reads CASSLRLAGGRETQYF. In DNA, the CDR3 is TGTGCCAGCAGCCTGCGACTAGCGGGAGGGCGAGAGACCCAGTACTTC. Filled out from reference TRBV9 and TRBJ2-5, the complete variable domain reads DSGVTQTPKHLITATGQRVTLRCSPRSGDLSVYWYQQSLDQGLQFLIQYYNGEERAKGNILERFSAQQFPDLHSELNLSSLELGDSALYFCASSLRLAGGRETQYFGPGTRLLVL.

The J gene is TRBJ2-1, the V gene TRBV6-5, with 14 nucleotides matching TRBD2. The CDR3 has 13 amino acids. The trim removed 7 bases at V and 10 bases at J, leaving 3 bases unmatched. Germline CDR1 and CDR2: MNHEY and SVGAGI. The CDR3 DNA reads TGTGCCAGCACCGGGACTAGCGGGAGCGAGCAGTTCTTC. Translation: CASTGTSGSEQFF.

This chain uses TRBV9 with TRBJ1-1; possibly TRBD1 for D (5 bases). The CDR3 covers 13 residues. Deletions cut 6 bases from V and 1 base from J, with 10 bases between. The germline V gene has CDR1 SGDLS and CDR2 YYNGEE. The CDR3 bases are TGTGCCAGCAAGCAGGGCCCGAACACTGAAGCTTTCTTT. Protein: CASKQGPNTEAFF.

The J gene is TRBJ1-1, the V gene TRBV30; unclear D gene. Germline-derived CDR1 and CDR2 are GTSNPN and SVGIG (reference sequence). The V end lost 2 bases, the J end lost 1 base, and 17 bases lay between the germline ends. The CDR3 totals 16 residues. This CDR3 reads CAWSLLTGLGNTEAFF. CDR3 in DNA: TGTGCCTGGAGTCTGTTAACGGGGTTGGGGAACACTGAAGCTTTCTTT.

The chain links TRBV7-9 to TRBJ2-1; D perhaps matches TRBD2 (5 bases). This CDR3 contains 15 residues. The ends were cut back, 5 bases at V and 0 bases at J, with 11 bases in the middle. The germline V gene encodes CDR1 SEHNR and CDR2 FQNEAQ (reference sequence). CDR3 region: CASSLLGNSYNEQFF. The CDR3 nucleotides are TGTGCCAGCAGCCTACTAGGAAACTCCTACAATGAGCAGTTCTTC.

The chain combines TRBV18 with TRBJ2-7; D is uncertain. Germline CDR1 and CDR2: KGHSH and LQKENI. This CDR3 contains 13 residues. Between the trimmed V and J ends, which lost 5 bases and 1 base, there was a span of 9 bases. The CDR3: CASSYQDSYEQYF. CDR3 in DNA: TGTGCCAGCTCATATCAGGATTCCTACGAGCAGTACTTC.

The V call is TRBV28, the J call TRBJ2-2; D is possibly TRBD1 (6 bases). Germline CDR1 MDHEN, CDR2 SYDVKM. V shed 5 bases and J shed 5 bases, with 9 bases lying between them. The CDR3 contains 13 residues. CDR3 amino acids: CASSIQGTGELFF. The DNA for the CDR3 is TGTGCCAGCAGTATACAGGGAACCGGGGAGCTGTTTTTT.

CDR3 coding DNA: TGTGCCAGCACCACAGCTAACTATGGCTACACCTTC. Encoded protein: CASTTANYGYTF. The V and J genes are TRBV28 and TRBJ1-2; D not certain. Germline loops: CDR1 MDHEN, CDR2 SYDVKM. The V gene lost 7 bases and the J gene lost 0 bases, with 6 bases spanning the gap. The CDR3 is made up of 12 amino acids.

The V call is TRBV3-1 (or the pseudogene TRBV3-2), the J call TRBJ1-1, with 8 bases identical to TRBD1. Germline CDR1 LGHDT, CDR2 YNNKEL (reference sequence). The V and J ends lost 6 bases and 1 base, in that order; junction bases with no gene match: 13. The CDR3 is 17 amino acids. CDR3 bases: TGTGCCAGCAGTTTGGGACAGGTTCTATTCTCGAACACTGAAGCTTTCTTT. This gives the protein CASSLGQVLFSNTEAFF.

This clone occurred once. Other DNA sequences from this sample encode an identical CDR3 as well. The chain employs TRBV15 and TRBJ2-7; 10 nucleotides agree with TRBD1. Germline V gives CDR1 LNHNV, CDR2 YYDKDF (reference sequence). The CDR3 is 14 amino acids. The ends lost 3 bases at V and 3 bases at J; junction bases unmatched: 2. The CDR3 sequence is CATSSRDRGYEQYF. CDR3 bases: TGTGCCACCAGCAGTCGGGACAGGGGCTACGAGCAGTACTTC.

The chain couples TRBV2 to TRBJ2-7; 7 bases map to TRBD1. The CDR3 spans 13 residues. Germline lookup yields CDR1 SNHLY and CDR2 FYNNEI. V trimming: 2 bases; J trimming: 3 bases; junction bases outside the gene matches: 1. The CDR3, as DNA: TGTGCCAGCAGTGAATGGGACAGCTACGAGCAGTACTTC. Translated, it gives CASSEWDSYEQYF.

This chain uses TRBV12-3 or TRBV12-4 with TRBJ1-2; D gene uncertain. Trimming stripped 7 bases from V and 5 bases from J, with 14 bases between. This CDR3 comprises 13 residues. The CDR3 DNA reads as TGTGCCAGCACCAGAAGACACTCTTATGGCTACACCTTC. It yields the protein CASTRRHSYGYTF.

This clone was detected only a few times. The chain has TRBV7-2 and TRBJ2-5; TRBD1 matches 8 bases. With V trimmed by 1 base and J by 5 bases, 3 bases remained unmatched. Germline assignment: CDR1 SGHTA and CDR2 FQGNSA. This CDR3 has 14 amino acids. Here the CDR3 reads CASSLGTGRETQYF. Written as DNA, the CDR3 is TGTGCCAGCAGCTTAGGGACAGGGAGGGAGACCCAGTACTTC.